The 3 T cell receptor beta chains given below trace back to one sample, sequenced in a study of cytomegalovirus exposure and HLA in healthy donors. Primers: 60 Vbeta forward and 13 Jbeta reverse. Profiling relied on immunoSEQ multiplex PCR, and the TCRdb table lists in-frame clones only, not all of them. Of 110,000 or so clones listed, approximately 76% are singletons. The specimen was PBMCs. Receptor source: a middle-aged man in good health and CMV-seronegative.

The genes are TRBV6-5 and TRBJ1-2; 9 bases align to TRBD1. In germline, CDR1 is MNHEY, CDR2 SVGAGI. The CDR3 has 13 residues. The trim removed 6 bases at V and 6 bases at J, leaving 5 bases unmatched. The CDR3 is CASSQQGANGYTF. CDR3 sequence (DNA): TGTGCCAGCAGCCAACAGGGGGCAAATGGCTACACCTTC.

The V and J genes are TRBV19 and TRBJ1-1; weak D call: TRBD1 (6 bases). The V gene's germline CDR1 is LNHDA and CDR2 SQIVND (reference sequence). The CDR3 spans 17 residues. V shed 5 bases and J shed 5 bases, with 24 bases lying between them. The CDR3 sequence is CASSLQTDPGVKTEAFF. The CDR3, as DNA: TGTGCCAGTAGTCTTCAAACGGACCCAGGGGTTAAGACTGAAGCTTTCTTT.

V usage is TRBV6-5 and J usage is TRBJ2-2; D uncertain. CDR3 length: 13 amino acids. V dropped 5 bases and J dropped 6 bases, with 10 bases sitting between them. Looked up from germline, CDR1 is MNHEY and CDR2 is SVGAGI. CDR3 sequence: CASSRGNPGELFF. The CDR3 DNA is TGTGCCAGCAGTCGCGGTAACCCCGGGGAGCTGTTTTTT.